This record concerns one T cell receptor beta chain sequence. These data are taken from a study of blood T cell repertoires in COVID-19. In the study overall: The origin of the acute and convalescent COVID-19 samples was the United States, Italy and Spain. T cells, B-cell-depleted T cells, or PBMCs provided the cDNA or gDNA that served as material.

Source study methods: Amplified reference gene primers provided the basis for estimating nucleated cell counts. TCRdb keeps only in-frame clones here, not all; method: immunoSEQ multiplex PCR. From that table come the V and J calls and clone size; the DNA was used to work out D and trimming. Of fewer than 75,000 clones in the sample, about 88% were seen once. The V gene end was trimmed by 4 bases and the J gene end by 5 bases; junction bases not matched to a gene: 7. From germline, CDR1 is MNHEY and CDR2 SVGAGI. CDR3 length: 15 residues. This sequence joins TRBV6-5 and TRBJ1-4; 7 nucleotides agree with TRBD1. Sequences were obtained from peripheral blood. The TCR was taken from a human donor in a cohort sampled during active COVID-19. The CDR3 protein is CASSSWDSRNEKLFF. The DNA for the CDR3 is TGTGCCAGCAGTTCTTGGGACAGTCGAAATGAAAAACTGTTTTTT.